What follows is one T cell receptor beta chain and its context. Per the authors' pipeline: Using reference gene primer amplification, nucleated cell counts were estimated. The data were produced by immunoSEQ multiplex PCR, yet TCRdb's version contains in-frame clones alone and is incomplete. That table furnishes V, J and clone size, whereas the DNA furnished D and trimming. The table lists approximately 280,000 clones, roughly 91% of them singletons, with roughly 5.1% in the top ten. Deletions cut 1 base from V and 2 bases from J, with 9 bases between. This CDR3 is built from 15 residues. Germline V gene lookup returns CDR1 SGHAT and CDR2 FQNNGV. The data were taken from a study of blood T cell repertoires in COVID-19. Study in general: Acute and convalescent COVID-19 samples came from the United States, Italy and Spain. T cells, B-cell-depleted T cells, or PBMCs provided the cDNA or gDNA that served as material.

The source material was peripheral blood. The TCR comes from a man in his forties with acute or convalescent COVID-19. The chain is built from TRBV11-2 and TRBJ1-5; D is perhaps TRBD1 (5 bases). The CDR3 DNA is TGTGCCAGCAGCTTAGCAGGGTGGGGCAATCAGCCCCAGCATTTT. Amino acids: CASSLAGWGNQPQHF.